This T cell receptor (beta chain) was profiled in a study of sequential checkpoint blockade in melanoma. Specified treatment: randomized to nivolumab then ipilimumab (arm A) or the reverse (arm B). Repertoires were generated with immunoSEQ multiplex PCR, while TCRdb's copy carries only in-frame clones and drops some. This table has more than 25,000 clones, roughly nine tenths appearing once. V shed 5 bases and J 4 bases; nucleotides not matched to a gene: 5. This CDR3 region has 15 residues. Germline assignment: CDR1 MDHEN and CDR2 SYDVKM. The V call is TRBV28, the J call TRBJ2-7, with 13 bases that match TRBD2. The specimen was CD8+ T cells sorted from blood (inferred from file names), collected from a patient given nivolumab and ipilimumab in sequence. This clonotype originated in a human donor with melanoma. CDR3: CASSEGLAGLYEQYF. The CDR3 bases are TGTGCCAGCAGTGAGGGACTAGCGGGATTGTACGAGCAGTACTTC.